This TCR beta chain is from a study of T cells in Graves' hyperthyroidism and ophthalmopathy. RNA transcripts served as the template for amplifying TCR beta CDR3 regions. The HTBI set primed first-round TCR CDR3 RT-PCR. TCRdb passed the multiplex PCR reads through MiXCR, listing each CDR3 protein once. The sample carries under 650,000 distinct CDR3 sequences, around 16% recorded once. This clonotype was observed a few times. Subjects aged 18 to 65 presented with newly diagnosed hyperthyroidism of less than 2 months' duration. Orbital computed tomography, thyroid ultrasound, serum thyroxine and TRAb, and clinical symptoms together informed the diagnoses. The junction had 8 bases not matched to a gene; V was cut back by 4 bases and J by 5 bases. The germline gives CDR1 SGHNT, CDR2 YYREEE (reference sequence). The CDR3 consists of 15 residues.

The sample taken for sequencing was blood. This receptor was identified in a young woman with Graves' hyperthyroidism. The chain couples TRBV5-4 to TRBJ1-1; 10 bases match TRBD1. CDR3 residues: CASSGWDRGETEAFF. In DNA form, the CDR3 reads TGTGCCAGCAGCGGATGGGACAGGGGTGAGACTGAAGCTTTCTTT.